The rows below give T cell receptor beta chains drawn from one sample of a study of T cells after posttransplantation cyclophosphamide. Data came from immunoSEQ multiplex PCR; TCRdb stores just in-frame clones and leaves some out. Among roughly 30,000 clones, approximately 90% were seen once, and the ten largest hold about 15%. Sequenced input: PBMCs. These receptor sequences come from a woman between 40 and 50 years old with a blood cancer, CMV-positive, and with a related stem cell donor. Both conserved end residues are part of each CDR3. A D gene is named only where the DNA matches it firmly. Rows give clone size only sometimes, using once, few, many, or a class for an expanded clone.

>-|TRBV6-5|TRBJ2-4|TRBD1
CASSYSRQGVQYF
TGTGCCAGCAGTTACTCCCGACAGGGAGTTCAGTACTTC
>-|TRBV10-3|TRBJ2-5|-
CAISEPGTLQYF
TGTGCCATCAGTGAGCCGGGGACTCTCCAGTACTTC
>-|TRBV2|TRBJ2-5|-
CASTRRTISQETQYF
TGTGCCAGCACGAGGAGGACTATTTCCCAAGAGACCCAGTACTTC
>-|TRBV7-3|TRBJ2-7|-
CASSLFGGSNYEQYF
TGTGCCAGCAGCTTATTCGGGGGATCCAACTACGAGCAGTACTTC
>-|TRBV6-5|TRBJ2-5|TRBD2
CASRAGGEEETQYF
TGTGCCAGCAGGGCGGGAGGAGAGGAGGAGACCCAGTACTTC
>-|TRBV5-5|TRBJ1-5|-
CASSAGHNSNQPQHF
TGTGCCAGCAGCGCTGGACACAATAGCAATCAGCCCCAGCATTTT
>-|TRBV5-4|TRBJ2-7|TRBD1
CASSSGTGWGQYF
TGTGCCAGCAGCTCCGGGACAGGGTGGGGGCAGTACTTC
>few|TRBV4-1|TRBJ1-2|-
CASSQEEQFYGYTF
TGCGCCAGCAGCCAAGAGGAACAGTTCTATGGCTACACCTTC
>once|TRBV9|TRBJ2-2|-
CASNDITGELFF
TGTGCCAGCAACGACATCACCGGGGAGCTGTTTTTT
>-|TRBV7-9|TRBJ2-1|TRBD2
CASSQVTRGDSGNEQFF
TGTGCCAGCAGTCAAGTTACCCGGGGGGATAGCGGGAATGAGCAGTTCTTC
>-|TRBV7-3|TRBJ1-1|-
CASSPTGNTEAFF
TGTGCCAGCAGTCCAACAGGGAACACTGAAGCTTTCTTT
>-|TRBV5-1|TRBJ2-2|TRBD2
CASSLNRGGASTGELFF
TGCGCCAGCAGCTTGAATCGGGGGGGGGCCAGCACCGGGGAGCTGTTTTTT
>-|TRBV6-5|TRBJ1-4|-
CASSYSRNNEKLFF
TGTGCCAGCAGTTACTCCAGAAATAATGAAAAACTGTTTTTT
>-|TRBV11-2|TRBJ1-6|TRBD1
CASSVQGYNSPLHF
TGTGCCAGCAGCGTACAGGGGTATAATTCACCCCTCCACTTT
>once|TRBV18|TRBJ2-1|-
CASSKTSAPSYNEQFF
TGTGCCAGCTCAAAGACTAGTGCCCCCTCCTACAATGAGCAGTTCTTC
>-|TRBV27|TRBJ1-1|TRBD1
CACSLWTGGLNTEAFF
TGTGCCTGCAGTTTATGGACAGGGGGCTTAAACACTGAAGCTTTCTTT
>-|TRBV28|TRBJ2-3|-
CAIASGSEDTQYF
TGTGCCATAGCGAGCGGGTCGGAAGATACGCAGTATTTT
>-|TRBV27|TRBJ2-2|-
CASSFYRGTGTGELFF
TGTGCCAGCAGTTTTTATAGGGGGACGGGCACCGGGGAGCTGTTTTTT
>-|TRBV5-6|TRBJ1-6|-
CASSLASGSYNSPLHF
TGTGCCAGCAGCTTGGCATCGGGTTCCTATAATTCACCCCTCCACTTT
>once|TRBV4-1|TRBJ1-4|-
CASSLQPVNEKLFF
TGCGCCAGCAGCCTACAGCCGGTTAATGAAAAACTGTTTTTT
>-|TRBV6-5|TRBJ1-5|TRBD1
CASSRQGNQPQHF
TGTGCCAGCAGTCGACAGGGGAATCAGCCCCAGCATTTT
>-|TRBV7-2|TRBJ1-6|TRBD1
CASSDYRGGNNSPLHF
TGTGCCAGCAGCGATTACAGGGGGGGGAATAATTCACCCCTCCACTTT
>-|TRBV25-1|TRBJ2-3|TRBD2
CASSEFRGGYTDTQYF
TGTGCCAGCAGTGAATTTCGCGGGGGATACACAGATACGCAGTATTTT
>-|TRBV5-1|TRBJ1-1|TRBD1
CASSWGTATEAFF
TGCGCCAGCAGCTGGGGGACAGCCACTGAAGCTTTCTTT
>-|TRBV5-8|TRBJ1-1|TRBD1
CASSFPTGGGGTEAFF
TGTGCCAGCAGCTTCCCAACAGGGGGGGGAGGCACTGAAGCTTTCTTT
>-|TRBV27|TRBJ2-1|-
CASSPMRVTSSYNEQFF
TGTGCCAGCAGTCCCATGCGGGTTACAAGCTCCTACAATGAGCAGTTCTTC
>-|TRBV6-5|TRBJ2-7|TRBD1
CASSPYHRGSYEQYF
TGTGCCAGCAGTCCTTACCACAGGGGCTCCTACGAGCAGTACTTC
>few|TRBV10-3|TRBJ1-1|-
CAINSNRNTEAFF
TGTGCCATCAATTCGAACAGGAACACTGAAGCTTTCTTT
>-|TRBV6-6|TRBJ2-7|-
CASTPGVPRRYF
TGTGCCAGCACCCCTGGAGTCCCTAGGCGGTACTTC
>-|TRBV5-1|TRBJ1-4|TRBD1
CASSTGQGVRHEKLFF
TGCGCCAGCAGCACGGGACAGGGCGTTCGTCATGAAAAACTGTTTTTT
>-|TRBV18|TRBJ1-1|TRBD1
CASTLQGANTEAFF
TGTGCCAGCACCCTACAGGGGGCAAACACTGAAGCTTTCTTT
>-|TRBV27|TRBJ2-2|-
CASSLLRATHGVGELFF
TGTGCCAGCAGTTTACTCCGGGCGACTCACGGGGTCGGGGAGCTGTTTTTT
>-|TRBV10-2|TRBJ2-2|-
CASLGRGINTGELFF
TGCGCCAGCTTAGGCAGGGGAATTAACACCGGGGAGCTGTTTTTT
>-|TRBV11-2|TRBJ2-3|-
CASSSPPADTQYF
TGTGCCAGCAGCTCACCCCCGGCAGATACGCAGTATTTT
>-|TRBV27|TRBJ1-6|-
CASSYRDGSSPLHF
TGTGCCAGCAGTTACAGGGACGGTAGCTCACCCCTCCACTTT
>-|TRBV16|TRBJ1-1|TRBD1
CASSRPNPGTGSTEAFF
TGTGCCAGCAGCCGTCCCAACCCCGGGACAGGGTCCACTGAAGCTTTCTTT